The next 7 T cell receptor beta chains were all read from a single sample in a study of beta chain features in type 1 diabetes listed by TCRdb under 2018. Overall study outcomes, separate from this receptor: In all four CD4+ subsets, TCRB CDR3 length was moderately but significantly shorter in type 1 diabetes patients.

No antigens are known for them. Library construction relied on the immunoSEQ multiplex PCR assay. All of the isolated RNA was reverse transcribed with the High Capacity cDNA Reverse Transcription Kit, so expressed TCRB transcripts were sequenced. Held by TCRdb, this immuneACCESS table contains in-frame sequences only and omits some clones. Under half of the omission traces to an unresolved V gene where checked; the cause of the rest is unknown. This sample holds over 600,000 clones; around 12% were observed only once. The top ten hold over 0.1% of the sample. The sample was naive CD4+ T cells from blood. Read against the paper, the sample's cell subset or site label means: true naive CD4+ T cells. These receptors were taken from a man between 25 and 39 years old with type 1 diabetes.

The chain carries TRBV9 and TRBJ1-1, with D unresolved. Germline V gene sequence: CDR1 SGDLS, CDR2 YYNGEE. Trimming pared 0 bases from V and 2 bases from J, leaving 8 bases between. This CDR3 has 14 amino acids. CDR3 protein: CASSVVADNTEAFF. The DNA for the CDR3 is TGTGCCAGCAGCGTAGTGGCAGACAACACTGAAGCTTTCTTT.

CDR3 amino acids: CAAYTGESSYNSPLHF. CDR3 in DNA: TGTGCCGCCTATACGGGGGAGAGCTCCTATAATTCACCCCTCCACTTT. The V and J genes are TRBV19 and TRBJ1-6; D might be TRBD1 (5 bases). The V gene's germline CDR1 is LNHDA and CDR2 SQIVND (reference sequence). Trimming cost V 11 bases and J 0 bases, with 17 bases left between them. The CDR3 totals 16 residues. The full variable domain, in which reference TRBV19 and TRBJ1-6 provide the parts outside the CDR3, is DGGITQSPKYLFRKEGQNVTLSCEQNLNHDAMYWYRQDPGQGLRLIYYSQIVNDFQKGDIAEGYSVSREKKESFPLTVTSAQKNPTAFYLCAAYTGESSYNSPLHFGNGTRLTVT.

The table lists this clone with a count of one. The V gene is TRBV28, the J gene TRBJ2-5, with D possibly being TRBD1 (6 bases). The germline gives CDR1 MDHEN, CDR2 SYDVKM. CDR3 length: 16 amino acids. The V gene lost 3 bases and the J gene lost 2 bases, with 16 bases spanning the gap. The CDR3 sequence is CASSLGGQRFQETQYF. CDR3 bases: TGTGCCAGCAGTTTGGGCGGACAGCGGTTTCAAGAGACCCAGTACTTC.

The CDR3, as DNA: TGCGCCAGCAGCCTTAGACAGGTTAACACCGGGGAGCTGTTTTTT. As protein: CASSLRQVNTGELFF. V gene TRBV5-1 combines with J gene TRBJ2-2, with D possibly matching TRBD1 (6 bases). Germline V CDR1 and CDR2: SGHRS, YFSETQ. The CDR3 extends over 15 amino acids. The V gene lost 4 bases and the J gene lost 2 bases, with 12 bases spanning the gap.

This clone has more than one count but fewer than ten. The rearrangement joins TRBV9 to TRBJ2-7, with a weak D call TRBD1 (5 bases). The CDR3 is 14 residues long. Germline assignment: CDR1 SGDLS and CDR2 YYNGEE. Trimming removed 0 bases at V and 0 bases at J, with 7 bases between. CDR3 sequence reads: CASSVVDSSYEQYF. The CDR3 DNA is TGTGCCAGCAGCGTAGTTGACAGCTCCTACGAGCAGTACTTC.

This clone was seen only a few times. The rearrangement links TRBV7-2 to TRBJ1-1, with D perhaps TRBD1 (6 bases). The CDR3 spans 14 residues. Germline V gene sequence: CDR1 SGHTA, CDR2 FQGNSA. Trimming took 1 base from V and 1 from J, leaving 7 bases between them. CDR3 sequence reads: CASSLVRGNTEAFF. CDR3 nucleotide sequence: TGTGCCAGCAGCTTAGTCAGGGGGAACACTGAAGCTTTCTTT.

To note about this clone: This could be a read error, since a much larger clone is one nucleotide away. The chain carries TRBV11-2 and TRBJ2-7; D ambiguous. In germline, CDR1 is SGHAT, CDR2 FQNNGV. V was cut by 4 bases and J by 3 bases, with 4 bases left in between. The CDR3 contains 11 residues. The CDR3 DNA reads TGTGCCAGCAGCTCCTACTACGAGCAGTACTTC. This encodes CASSSYYEQYF.